One sample yielded the 30 T cell receptor beta chains listed below, sequenced in a study of cytomegalovirus exposure and HLA in healthy donors. The table came from immunoSEQ multiplex PCR; TCRdb's copy has only in-frame clones and leaves some out. Among approximately 260,000 clones listed, around 85% were seen once. Sequenced: PBMCs. These receptors were obtained from a woman under 40 in good health and CMV-seropositive.

In DNA, the CDR3 is TGTGCCACCAGCAGCCGTAAGGGGGTTGGGTCAGATACGCAGTATTTT. As protein: CATSSRKGVGSDTQYF. The rearrangement links TRBV15 to TRBJ2-3; tentatively, D is TRBD1 (6 bases). The ends were cut back, 3 bases at V and 4 bases at J, with 17 bases in the middle. This CDR3 is built from 16 residues. CDR1 and CDR2 from the germline V gene are LNHNV and YYDKDF (reference sequence).

The chain combines TRBV4-1 with TRBJ2-1; D perhaps matches TRBD2 (5 bases). Trimming pared 1 base from V and 8 bases from J, leaving 18 bases between. Per the germline V gene, CDR1 is MGHRA and CDR2 is YSYEKL. The CDR3 runs to 16 residues. CDR3 loop: CASSQAGVLPGYEQFF. In DNA form, the CDR3 reads TGCGCCAGCAGCCAAGCTGGAGTCCTTCCGGGGTATGAGCAGTTCTTC.

CDR3 nucleotides: TGTGCCAGCAGTCCTAGCGGGCGAAGGGGAGCCAAAAACATTCAGTACTTC. Protein sequence: CASSPSGRRGAKNIQYF. This rearrangement joins TRBV27 to TRBJ2-4; the match to TRBD2 covers 8 bases. J was trimmed by 0 bases and V by 5 bases; bases with no gene match: 9. Germline V CDR1 and CDR2: MNHEY, SMNVEV (reference sequence). The CDR3 loop spans 17 amino acids.

The chain uses TRBV6-5 and TRBJ1-1, with D possibly matching TRBD1 (5 bases). This CDR3 spans 16 amino acids. Per the germline V gene, CDR1 is MNHEY and CDR2 is SVGAGI. The V and J ends lost 0 bases and 4 bases respectively, with 15 bases between them. The CDR3 DNA follows: TGTGCCAGCAGTTACTCGAGGACAAAGGGTTTCACTGAAGCTTTCTTT. This sequence encodes CASSYSRTKGFTEAFF.

The gene calls are TRBV25-1 and TRBJ1-1; D gene unclear. CDR3 length equals 11 residues. The germline V gene has CDR1 MGHDK and CDR2 SYGVNS. Deletions cut 5 bases from V and 4 bases from J, with 5 bases between. CDR3 sequence (DNA): TGTGCCAGCAGTATCTCCACTGAAGCTTTCTTT. Its translation is CASSISTEAFF. Full variable domain (missing parts from reference TRBV25-1 and TRBJ1-1): EADIYQTPRYLVIGTGKKITLECSQTMGHDKMYWYQQDPGMELHLIHYSYGVNSTEKGDLSSESTVSRIRTEHFPLTLESARPSHTSQYLCASSISTEAFFGQGTRLTVV.

This chain links TRBV19 with TRBJ2-5, with 14 nucleotides matching TRBD2. The V segment lost 11 bases and the J segment 4 bases; nucleotides outside the gene matches: 6. Germline V gives CDR1 LNHDA, CDR2 SQIVND (reference sequence). The CDR3 consists of 14 residues. CDR3 DNA: TGTGCCGCAGGGACTAGCGGGAGTAGAGAGACCCAGTACTTC. Translating gives CAAGTSGSRETQYF. Full variable domain (rest looked up from reference TRBV19 and TRBJ2-5): DGGITQSPKYLFRKEGQNVTLSCEQNLNHDAMYWYRQDPGQGLRLIYYSQIVNDFQKGDIAEGYSVSREKKESFPLTVTSAQKNPTAFYLCAAGTSGSRETQYFGPGTRLLVL.

J is TRBJ1-3 and V is TRBV7-6, with 7 bases identical to TRBD1. The V and J ends lost 1 base and 4 bases, in that order; junction bases with no gene match: 4. CDR3 length: 15 amino acids. Germline V gene sequence: CDR1 SGHVS, CDR2 FNYEAQ. CDR3 protein: CASSLGGQSGNTIYF. The CDR3 DNA reads TGTGCCAGCAGCTTAGGGGGACAGTCCGGAAACACCATATATTTT.

The chain couples TRBV28 to TRBJ1-3; D ambiguous. V was pared by 0 bases and J by 0 bases, with 6 bases between. CDR1 is MDHEN, CDR2 SYDVKM, per germline. CDR3 length equals 15 residues. CDR3 in DNA: TGTGCCAGCAGTTTATGGGCACCCTCTGGAAACACCATATATTTT. It translates to CASSLWAPSGNTIYF. The entire variable domain, with the rest obtained from reference TRBV28 and TRBJ1-3, is as follows: DVKVTQSSRYLVKRTGEKVFLECVQDMDHENMFWYRQDPGLGLRLIYFSYDVKMKEKGDIPEGYSVSREKKERFSLILESASTNQTSMYLCASSLWAPSGNTIYFGEGSWLTVV.

This sequence joins TRBV6-1 and TRBJ1-1; D is undetermined. Germline CDR1 is MNHNS and CDR2 is SASEGT. Trimming pared 2 bases from V and 2 bases from J, leaving 9 bases between. CDR3 length: 14 residues. Here the CDR3 DNA reads TGTGCCAGCAGTGAATACCCGGGAAACACTGAAGCTTTCTTT. Residues: CASSEYPGNTEAFF.

This chain joins TRBV30 and TRBJ2-1, with 15 positions matching TRBD2. V lost 6 bases, J lost 12 bases, and 6 bases stayed unmatched. The CDR3 loop spans 13 amino acids. The germline V gene has CDR1 GTSNPN and CDR2 SVGIG (reference sequence). The CDR3 coding sequence is TGTGCCTGTGGGACTAGCGGGAGGTTAGGGCAGTTCTTC. Its protein is CACGTSGRLGQFF.

This rearrangement joins TRBV5-6 to TRBJ2-7; 7 positions match TRBD1. The ends lost 3 bases at V and 2 bases at J; junction bases unmatched: 8. The CDR3 extends over 15 amino acids. Germline values: CDR1 SGHDT, CDR2 YYEEEE. DNA for the CDR3: TGTGCCAGCAGCTCCCGGGACAGTTTAACCTACGAGCAGTACTTC. Translated: CASSSRDSLTYEQYF.

The gene calls are TRBV7-2 and TRBJ1-1; tentative D call: TRBD1 (6 bases). V was pared by 7 bases and J by 8 bases, with 20 bases between. The germline V gene encodes CDR1 SGHTA and CDR2 FQGNSA. This CDR3 contains 14 residues. The CDR3 sequence is CASIPNIPGAEAFF. CDR3 nucleotide sequence: TGTGCCAGCATTCCCAATATCCCAGGGGCCGAAGCTTTCTTT.

The V gene is TRBV7-9, the J gene TRBJ2-5, with TRBD2 matching 11 bases. This CDR3 comprises 16 residues. The junction had 9 bases not matched to a gene; V was cut back by 6 bases and J by 3 bases. CDR1 is SEHNR and CDR2 is FQNEAQ in the germline V gene (reference sequence). Here the CDR3 DNA reads TGTGCCAGCAGTGAACTAGCGGGAGCCGCCGAAGAGACCCAGTACTTC. It translates to CASSELAGAAEETQYF.

The chain recombines TRBV19 with TRBJ2-5; a possible D gene is TRBD2 (5 bases). There are 15 residues in the CDR3. Per the germline V gene, CDR1 is LNHDA and CDR2 is SQIVND (reference sequence). The V gene lost 5 bases and the J gene lost 0 bases, with 13 bases spanning the gap. CDR3 nucleotide sequence: TGTGCCAGTAGTCCACTAACGGGAAACCAAGAGACCCAGTACTTC. Residues: CASSPLTGNQETQYF.

The chain combines TRBV27 with TRBJ2-7, with 9 bases matching TRBD1. Germline assignment: CDR1 MNHEY and CDR2 SMNVEV (reference sequence). J lost 2 bases, V lost 3 bases, and 8 bases had no gene match. The CDR3 is made up of 16 amino acids. The CDR3 coding sequence is TGTGCCAGCAGTTTCGACCCGGACAGGGGAACCTACGAGCAGTACTTC. This sequence encodes CASSFDPDRGTYEQYF.

The chain uses TRBV7-8 and TRBJ1-2; D uncertain. The CDR3 length is 18 residues. Germline V gene lookup returns CDR1 SGHVS and CDR2 FQNEAQ. V gave up 1 base and J gave up 2 bases, with 20 bases separating them. The CDR3 loop reads CASSLVPLEAARNYGYTF. The CDR3 DNA sequence: TGTGCCAGCAGCTTAGTGCCCCTAGAAGCGGCGAGAAACTATGGCTACACCTTC.

The gene calls are TRBV11-3 and TRBJ2-1, with TRBD1 matching 8 bases. This CDR3 is built from 17 residues. V shed 4 bases and J 2 bases; nucleotides not matched to a gene: 10. Germline V gene lookup returns CDR1 SGHNT and CDR2 YENEEA. The CDR3 bases are TGTGCCAGCAGCTCAACGGGGACAGGATGGCCCTACAATGAGCAGTTCTTC. It specifies CASSSTGTGWPYNEQFF.

The chain employs TRBV28 and TRBJ1-1; D possibly corresponds to TRBD1 (6 bases). CDR1 MDHEN and CDR2 SYDVKM come from the germline V gene. The CDR3 has 13 amino acids. The V gene lost 3 bases and the J gene lost 5 bases, with 10 bases spanning the gap. This CDR3 is CASSFPTGTEAFF. CDR3 nucleotides: TGTGCCAGCAGTTTCCCAACAGGGACTGAAGCTTTCTTT. Based on the CDR3 plus reference TRBV28 and TRBJ1-1, the full variable domain is DVKVTQSSRYLVKRTGEKVFLECVQDMDHENMFWYRQDPGLGLRLIYFSYDVKMKEKGDIPEGYSVSREKKERFSLILESASTNQTSMYLCASSFPTGTEAFFGQGTRLTVV.

The genes are TRBV27 and TRBJ2-2, with 7 bases fitting TRBD1. The V and J ends lost 6 bases and 7 bases, in that order; junction bases with no gene match: 5. This CDR3 is built from 13 residues. CDR1 is MNHEY, CDR2 SMNVEV, per germline (reference sequence). The CDR3 DNA follows: TGTGCCAGCAGGAACAGGGGCATCGGGGAGCTGTTTTTT. It encodes CASRNRGIGELFF.

As for this clone: One end of the junction does not line up with germline, which may come from a read error. The chain recombines TRBV5-6 with TRBJ1-2; 7 positions match TRBD1. Germline lookup yields CDR1 SGHDT and CDR2 YYEEEE. CDR3 length: 11 residues. The CDR3 region is CASSYRQGWVF. The CDR3 DNA reads as TGTGCCAGCAGCTATCGACAGGGCTGGGTCTTC.

The gene calls are TRBV2 and TRBJ2-2, with D perhaps TRBD2 (7 bases). Per germline, CDR1 SNHLY and CDR2 FYNNEI. Trimming removed 3 bases from V and 3 bases from J, with 14 bases in between. The CDR3 is made up of 16 amino acids. CDR3 DNA: TGTGCCAGCAGTGATTTGGCGGGGGCGGACACCGGGGAGCTGTTTTTT. Translating gives CASSDLAGADTGELFF.

The J gene is TRBJ2-7, the V gene TRBV25-1, with D maybe TRBD1 (7 bases). This CDR3 has 15 amino acids. Deletions cut 2 bases from V and 2 bases from J, with 13 bases between. Germline V lookup: CDR1 MGHDK, CDR2 SYGVNS. CDR3 nucleotides: TGTGCCAGCAGTGAAGTTGGAGGGGGCCCCTACGAGCAGTACTTC. This gives the protein CASSEVGGGPYEQYF.

The chain carries TRBV18 and TRBJ2-3; 13 bases agree with TRBD2. Germline-derived CDR1 and CDR2 are KGHSH and LQKENI. The CDR3 covers 16 residues. Unmatched junction bases numbered 11, after V lost 6 bases and J lost 8 bases. For the CDR3, the DNA is TGTGCCAGCTCCCCAGGGACTAGCGGGACTGGCAGTACGCAGTATTTT. It encodes CASSPGTSGTGSTQYF. Combining the CDR3 with reference TRBV18 and TRBJ2-3 gives the whole variable domain NAGVMQNPRHLVRRRGQEARLRCSPMKGHSHVYWYRQLPEEGLKFMVYLQKENIIDESGMPKERFSAEFPKEGPSILRIQQVVRGDSAAYFCASSPGTSGTGSTQYFGPGTRLTVL.

This clone occurred once. The rearrangement links TRBV14 to TRBJ1-2, with D maybe TRBD1 (6 bases). This CDR3 is 14 amino acids long. The germline V gene encodes CDR1 SGHDN and CDR2 FVKESK. V was trimmed by 2 bases and J by 6 bases, leaving 13 bases between them. DNA for the CDR3: TGTGCCAGCAGCCAACGTCACAGGGCTAATGGCTACACCTTC. It encodes CASSQRHRANGYTF.

This rearrangement joins TRBV30 to TRBJ2-7; 7 bases are shared with TRBD1. CDR1 and CDR2 (germline): GTSNPN, SVGIG (reference sequence). The length of the CDR3 is 16 residues. With 5 bases clipped from V and 3 bases from J, the junction kept 16 bases outside the gene matches. The CDR3 DNA is TGTGCCTGGGCACCGACAACAGGGGCCGGCGTCTACGAGCAGTACTTC. Amino acid sequence: CAWAPTTGAGVYEQYF.

The chain joins TRBV6-1 to TRBJ2-2, with D possibly TRBD1 on 6 matching bases. Germline CDR1 is MNHNS and CDR2 is SASEGT. The CDR3 loop spans 15 amino acids. Trimming pared 7 bases from V and 5 bases from J, leaving 17 bases between. CDR3 protein: CASKRSITGTGELFF. DNA for the CDR3: TGTGCCAGCAAGCGGAGTATAACAGGGACCGGGGAGCTGTTTTTT.

This clone was observed once. The gene calls are TRBV5-6 and TRBJ2-2; 9 bases agree with TRBD2. Per germline, CDR1 SGHDT and CDR2 YYEEEE. The CDR3 is made up of 15 amino acids. Germline trimming cut 2 bases from V and 5 bases from J; bases unmatched to any gene: 4. This CDR3 reads CASSLGLAYTGELFF. CDR3 bases: TGTGCCAGCAGCTTAGGACTAGCGTATACCGGGGAGCTGTTTTTT.

The rearrangement joins TRBV27 to TRBJ2-1; D might be TRBD2 (6 bases). The CDR3 runs 13 residues. The germline CDR1 and CDR2 sequences are MNHEY and SMNVEV (reference sequence). The V end lost 4 bases, the J end lost 3 bases, and 7 bases lay between the germline ends. This CDR3 is CASSSGGYNEQFF. The CDR3 bases are TGTGCCAGCAGTTCCGGGGGCTACAATGAGCAGTTCTTC.

Points on this clone: The sample holds other DNA sequences that translate to the same CDR3. The rearrangement links TRBV7-2 to TRBJ2-7; 11 bases match TRBD2. The V and J ends lost 0 bases and 4 bases, in that order; junction bases with no gene match: 2. Germline CDR1 is SGHTA and CDR2 is FQGNSA. The CDR3 runs 15 residues. The CDR3 region is CASSLAGTSGYEQYF. CDR3 sequence (DNA): TGTGCCAGCAGCTTAGCCGGGACTAGCGGTTACGAGCAGTACTTC.

This chain links TRBV19 with TRBJ2-2, with TRBD1 as a possible D gene (6 bases). The germline V and J ends were trimmed by 4 bases and 5 bases, with 17 bases remaining between them. Per germline, CDR1 LNHDA and CDR2 SQIVND (reference sequence). The CDR3 covers 16 residues. The CDR3 nucleotides read TGTGCCAGTAGTAACGGGGACAACCTGGGGACCGGGGAGCTGTTTTTT. It encodes CASSNGDNLGTGELFF.